What follows are 22 T cell receptor beta chains derived from one specimen sequenced in a study of T-cell reconstitution after alpha-beta-depleted transplantation in children. As it was prepared, the TCRbeta library received unique molecular identifiers. TCRdb reanalysed the PCR reads using MiXCR and keeps one entry per CDR3 protein. The profile shows 450,000 to 600,000 distinct CDR3 sequences, about 31% of them singletons. The specimen was PBMCs from the stem cell graft donor, collected from the stem cell graft. These receptors all come from a human donor who donated a stem cell graft to a child with aplastic anemia.

This clonotype was observed a few times. The chain is built from TRBV30 and TRBJ2-6, with D possibly matching TRBD1 (5 bases). V was shortened by 3 bases and J by 4 bases, with 10 bases between the two germline ends. CDR1 GTSNPN and CDR2 SVGIG come from the germline V gene (reference sequence). The CDR3 is 14 residues long. The CDR3 region is CAWRQGAGANVLTF. The CDR3 coding sequence is TGTGCCTGGAGGCAGGGTGCGGGGGCCAACGTCCTGACTTTC. The entire variable domain, with the rest obtained from reference TRBV30 and TRBJ2-6, is as follows: SQTIHQWPATLVQPVGSPLSLECTVEGTSNPNLYWYRQAAGRGLQLLFYSVGIGQISSEVPQNLSASRPQDRQFILSSKKLLLSDSGFYLCAWRQGAGANVLTFGAGSRLTVL.

The V call is TRBV29-1, the J call TRBJ2-2; TRBD2 aligns across 7 bases. Germline V gives CDR1 SQVTM, CDR2 ANQGSEA. The CDR3 spans 14 residues. V shed 0 bases, J shed 7 bases, and the junction held 5 bases outside the gene matches. CDR3 loop: CSVEERREGGELFF. Written as DNA, the CDR3 is TGCAGCGTTGAAGAACGGAGGGAGGGCGGGGAGCTGTTTTTT.

The chain combines TRBV24-1 with TRBJ1-1; 7 nucleotides line up with TRBD1. The CDR3 has 13 residues. The V gene end was trimmed by 12 bases and the J gene end by 5 bases; junction bases not matched to a gene: 11. In germline, CDR1 is KGHDR, CDR2 SFDVKD. CDR3 in amino acids: CASQAGGRTEAFF. The CDR3, as DNA: TGTGCCTCCCAGGCAGGGGGGAGGACTGAAGCTTTCTTT.

Here the CDR3 DNA reads TGTGCCAGCAGCCATCGGGCCCAAATGGGGAACATTCAGTACTTC. Translated: CASSHRAQMGNIQYF. The chain recombines TRBV3-1 with TRBJ2-4, with unresolved D. CDR1 LGHDT and CDR2 YNNKEL come from the germline V gene (reference sequence). This CDR3 has 15 amino acids. Trimming removed 3 bases at V and 7 bases at J, with 16 bases between.

The chain employs TRBV19 and TRBJ2-1; unclear D gene. The CDR3 contains 14 residues. Germline V gene sequence: CDR1 LNHDA, CDR2 SQIVND (reference sequence). V shed 4 bases and J shed 3 bases, with 10 bases lying between them. In DNA form, the CDR3 reads TGTGCCAGTAGTAAACGCACCGTCTACAATGAGCAGTTCTTC. Amino acid sequence: CASSKRTVYNEQFF.

This clonotype appeared a few times. V and J are TRBV4-3 and TRBJ2-6; possibly TRBD1 for D (6 bases). CDR3 length: 16 residues. The ends were cut back, 0 bases at V and 0 bases at J, with 6 bases in the middle. In germline, CDR1 is LGHNA, CDR2 YSLEER. The chain's CDR3 is CASSQEGHSGANVLTF. The CDR3 nucleotides read TGCGCCAGCAGCCAAGAGGGACACTCTGGGGCCAACGTCCTGACTTTC.

The chain joins TRBV12-3 or TRBV12-4 to TRBJ2-7; 7 positions match TRBD2. V shed 0 bases, J shed 6 bases, and the junction held 5 bases outside the gene matches. The CDR3 runs to 14 residues. The DNA of the CDR3 is TGTGCCAGCAGTTTAGCGGGAGCGGGGCGCGAGCAGTACTTC. This codes for CASSLAGAGREQYF.

This clonotype showed up just a few times. This chain links TRBV20-1 with TRBJ1-6, with TRBD1 matching 9 bases. The CDR3 loop spans 13 amino acids. V lost 6 bases, J lost 10 bases, and 7 bases stayed unmatched. Looked up from germline, CDR1 is DFQATT and CDR2 is SNEGSKA (reference sequence). DNA of the CDR3: TGCAGTGCCAGGACAGGGGAGGGATCACCCCTCCACTTT. Encoded protein: CSARTGEGSPLHF.

This clonotype was counted between two and nine times. The genes are TRBV28 and TRBJ2-3; D is unclear. V lost 8 bases and J 4 bases, leaving 10 bases between the germline ends. Per germline, CDR1 MDHEN and CDR2 SYDVKM. The CDR3 runs to 12 residues. The CDR3: CASGRPPDTQYF. The CDR3 region has the DNA TGTGCCAGCGGGCGCCCTCCAGATACGCAGTATTTT.

This clonotype came up many times. This sequence joins TRBV29-1 and TRBJ2-3; TRBD2 matches at 10 bases. Germline CDR1 SQVTM, CDR2 ANQGSEA. Trimming cost V 4 bases and J 3 bases; bases outside gene matches: 4. The length of the CDR3 is 14 residues. DNA of the CDR3: TGCAGCGTTGGGCTAGCGGGAGTGACAGATACGCAGTATTTT. The encoded protein is CSVGLAGVTDTQYF.

V gene TRBV20-1 combines with J gene TRBJ2-7; 10 bases are shared with TRBD2. J gave up 7 bases and V 3 bases, and 9 bases lay outside the gene matches. Per the germline V gene, CDR1 is DFQATT and CDR2 is SNEGSKA (reference sequence). The CDR3 is 14 amino acids. The CDR3 coding sequence is TGCAGTGCTAGGAAGCGGGAGGGCCAGGGTGAGCAGTACTTC. This encodes CSARKREGQGEQYF.

The rearrangement uses TRBV29-1 and TRBJ1-1; D not resolved. Germline V gene data show CDR1 as SQVTM and CDR2 as ANQGSEA. The V and J ends lost 3 bases and 7 bases respectively, with 15 bases between them. The length of the CDR3 is 13 residues. CDR3 region: CSVEVTMYGEAFF. CDR3 DNA: TGCAGCGTTGAGGTGACAATGTACGGTGAAGCTTTCTTT.

This clonotype was found a few times. The V call is TRBV29-1, the J call TRBJ2-1; 13 nucleotides line up with TRBD2. The CDR3 runs to 17 residues. Germline values: CDR1 SQVTM, CDR2 ANQGSEA. Losses at the gene ends were 6 bases for V and 2 bases for J; bases not matched to a gene: 10. CDR3 in amino acids: CSVAHPGLAGAYNEQFF. In nucleotides, the CDR3 is TGCAGCGTGGCACACCCCGGACTAGCGGGAGCCTACAATGAGCAGTTCTTC.

In nucleotides, the CDR3 is TGCAGCGTTGAAGACCTCCTGGACAGGGCTAGCACAGATACGCAGTATTTT. It encodes CSVEDLLDRASTDTQYF. The chain joins TRBV29-1 to TRBJ2-3; TRBD1 aligns across 8 bases. Unmatched junction bases numbered 8, after V lost 0 bases and J lost 0 bases. The CDR3 totals 17 residues. Per germline, CDR1 SQVTM and CDR2 ANQGSEA.

This clonotype appeared a few times. The J gene is TRBJ2-1, the V gene TRBV7-2; D call uncertain. The V end was cut by 1 base, the J end by 6 bases, with 10 bases between. This CDR3 is 14 amino acids long. Germline CDR1 SGHTA, CDR2 FQGNSA. The CDR3 coding sequence is TGTGCCAGCAGCTTAGTGGCGTTAGCCAATGAGCAGTTCTTC. It encodes CASSLVALANEQFF.

The rearrangement uses TRBV27 and TRBJ2-3; 9 bases line up with TRBD2. Germline loops: CDR1 MNHEY, CDR2 SMNVEV (reference sequence). The V and J ends lost 5 bases and 2 bases, in that order; junction bases with no gene match: 5. There are 15 residues in the CDR3. CDR3 protein: CASSNSGSLTDTQYF. CDR3 DNA: TGTGCCAGCAGTAATAGCGGGAGTCTCACAGATACGCAGTATTTT.

This clonotype was seen only a few times. The rearrangement joins TRBV21-1 to TRBJ1-2; the D call in the table, TRBD1, was not verified against the DNA. TRBV21-1 is a known pseudogene. The CDR3 has 16 residues. The DNA for the CDR3 is TGTGCCAGCAGCAAATGCGGGACAGGGGGCAACTATGGCTACACCTTC. This sequence encodes CASSKCGTGGNYGYTF.

This clonotype was counted only a few times. This rearrangement joins TRBV27 to TRBJ2-2; D ambiguous. Germline V CDR1 and CDR2: MNHEY, SMNVEV (reference sequence). V shed 6 bases and J shed 0 bases, with 14 bases lying between them. The CDR3 spans 16 residues. CDR3 region: CASSPTGQANTGELFF. The CDR3 DNA is TGTGCCAGCAGCCCCACCGGGCAGGCGAACACCGGGGAGCTGTTTTTT.

The sample holds many counts of this clonotype. The chain carries TRBV24-1 and TRBJ1-2, with D maybe TRBD1 (6 bases). In germline, CDR1 is KGHDR, CDR2 SFDVKD. Between the trimmed V and J ends, which lost 7 bases and 0 bases, there was a span of 11 bases. The CDR3 is 14 residues long. CDR3 DNA sequence: TGTGCCACCAGGGAGACAGGACCTAACTATGGCTACACCTTC. Its translation is CATRETGPNYGYTF.

V is TRBV12-3 or TRBV12-4 and J is TRBJ2-7; D possibly uses TRBD1 or TRBD2 (5 bases each). The CDR3 is 13 amino acids. V lost 6 bases to trimming and J lost 2 bases, with 11 bases between them. CDR3 protein: CASSRDHTYEQYF. CDR3 DNA: TGTGCCAGCAGCCGGGACCACACCTACGAGCAGTACTTC.

The chain has TRBV7-2 and TRBJ2-2; D possibly corresponds to TRBD1 (6 bases). CDR3 length equals 16 residues. In germline, CDR1 is SGHTA, CDR2 FQGNSA. Trimming stripped 3 bases from V and 0 bases from J, with 11 bases between. The CDR3 DNA reads as TGTGCCAGCAGCTTGACGACAGGAGCGAACACCGGGGAGCTGTTTTTT. Translation: CASSLTTGANTGELFF.

This clonotype was found a few times. This chain links TRBV27 with TRBJ1-1, with unresolved D. The CDR3 has 12 residues. The V and J ends lost 3 bases and 8 bases respectively, with 10 bases between them. Germline CDR1 is MNHEY and CDR2 is SMNVEV (reference sequence). As DNA, the CDR3 is TGTGCCAGCAGTTTTCTAGGTGGGGAAGCTTTCTTT. It translates to CASSFLGGEAFF.